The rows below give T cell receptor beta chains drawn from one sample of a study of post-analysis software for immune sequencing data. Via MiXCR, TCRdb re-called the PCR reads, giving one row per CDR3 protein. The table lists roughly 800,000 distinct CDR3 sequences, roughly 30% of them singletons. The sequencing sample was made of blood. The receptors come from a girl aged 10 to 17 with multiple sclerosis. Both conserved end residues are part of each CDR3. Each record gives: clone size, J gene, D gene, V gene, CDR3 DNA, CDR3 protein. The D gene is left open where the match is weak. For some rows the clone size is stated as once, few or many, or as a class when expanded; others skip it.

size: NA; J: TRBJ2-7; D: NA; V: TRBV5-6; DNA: TGTGCCAGCAGCCCCGGTGGGTCCTTTGAGCAGTACTTC; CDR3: CASSPGGSFEQYF
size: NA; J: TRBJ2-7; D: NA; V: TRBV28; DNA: TGTGCCAGCAGTTCTAGGCGGGGCGCGTTCTCCGAGCAGTACTTC; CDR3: CASSSRRGAFSEQYF
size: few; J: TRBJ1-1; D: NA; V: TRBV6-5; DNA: TGTGCCAGCAGACAGAGCACTGAAGCTTTCTTT; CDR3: CASRQSTEAFF
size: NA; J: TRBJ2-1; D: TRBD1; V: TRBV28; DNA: TGTGCCAGCAGTCCAGGGGGCTACTACAATGAGCAGTTCTTC; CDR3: CASSPGGYYNEQFF
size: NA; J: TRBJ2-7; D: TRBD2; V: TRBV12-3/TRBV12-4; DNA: TGTGCCAGCAGTCCCCGAAGCGGGAGGGCCAACAACGAGCAGTACTTC; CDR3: CASSPRSGRANNEQYF
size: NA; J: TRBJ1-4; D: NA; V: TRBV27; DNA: TGTGCCAGTAGTTTTATGACAGAAAATGAAAAACTGTTTTTT; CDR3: CASSFMTENEKLFF
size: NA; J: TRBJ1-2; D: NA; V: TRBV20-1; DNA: TGCAGTGCTCAGCCCGGACGGCGAGCTAACTATGGCTACACCTTC; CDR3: CSAQPGRRANYGYTF
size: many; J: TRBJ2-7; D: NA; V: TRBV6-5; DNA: TGTGCCAGCAGTCGACAGGTCTCCTACGAGCAGTACTTC; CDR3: CASSRQVSYEQYF
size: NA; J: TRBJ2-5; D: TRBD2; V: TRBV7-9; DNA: TGTGCCAGCAGCTCCCGGACTAGCGGGGGAGACCAAGAGACCCAGTACTTC; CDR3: CASSSRTSGGDQETQYF
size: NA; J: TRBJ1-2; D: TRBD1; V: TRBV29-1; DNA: TGCAGCGCAGACAGGGAAGCTAACTATGGCTACACCTTC; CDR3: CSADREANYGYTF
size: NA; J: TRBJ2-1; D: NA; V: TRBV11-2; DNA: TGTGCCAGCAGCTTATTGTGGGAAGCGTTCTCTTATGGCGATGAGCAGTTCTTC; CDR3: CASSLLWEAFSYGDEQFF
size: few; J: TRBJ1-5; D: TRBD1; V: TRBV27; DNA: TGTGCCACCGGACAGGGCGTTTATAGCAATCAGCCCCAGCATTTT; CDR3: CATGQGVYSNQPQHF
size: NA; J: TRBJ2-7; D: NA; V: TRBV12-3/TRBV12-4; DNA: TGTGTCAGCAGTCCTGCAGGCATGAAATACGAGCAGTACTTC; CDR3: CVSSPAGMKYEQYF
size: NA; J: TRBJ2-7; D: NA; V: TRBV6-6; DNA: TGTGCCAGCAGCCCATATGGCTCCTGCGAGCAGTACTTC; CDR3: CASSPYGSCEQYF
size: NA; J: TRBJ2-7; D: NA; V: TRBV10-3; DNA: TGTGCCATCAGTGAGTCGAAAGGTTCCGAGCAGTACTTC; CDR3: CAISESKGSEQYF
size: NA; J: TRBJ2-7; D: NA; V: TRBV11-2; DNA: TGTGCCAGCAGCTTAGAATTGCGGCAGGAGCAGTACTTC; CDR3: CASSLELRQEQYF
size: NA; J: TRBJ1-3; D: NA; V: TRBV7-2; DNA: TGTGCCAGCAGCTTATGGGGGGCGCTGGGAAACACCATATATTTT; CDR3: CASSLWGALGNTIYF
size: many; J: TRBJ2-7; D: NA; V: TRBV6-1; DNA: TGTGCCAGCAGTGAACGTGTAATGGGTACCTACGAGCAGTACTTC; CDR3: CASSERVMGTYEQYF
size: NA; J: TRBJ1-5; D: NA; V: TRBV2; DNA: TGTGCCAGCCGAGGGGGGGTTTTTCAGCCCCAGCATTTT; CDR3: CASRGGVFQPQHF
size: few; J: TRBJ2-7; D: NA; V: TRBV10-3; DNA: TGTGCCACCCGGGGACGGACAACCAGCTCCTACGAGCAGTACTTC; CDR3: CATRGRTTSSYEQYF
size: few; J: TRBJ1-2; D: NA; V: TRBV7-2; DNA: TGTGCCAGCAGCTTAGTCCCCTTCGGGTATGGCTACACCTTC; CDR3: CASSLVPFGYGYTF
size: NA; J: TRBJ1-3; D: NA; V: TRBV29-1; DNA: TGCAGCGTTGTCTCGGGTGCTGGGAACACCATATATTTT; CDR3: CSVVSGAGNTIYF
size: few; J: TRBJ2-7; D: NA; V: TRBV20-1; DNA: TGCAGTGCCACTACTCCTAGCCCCTACTCCTACGAGCAGTACTTC; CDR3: CSATTPSPYSYEQYF
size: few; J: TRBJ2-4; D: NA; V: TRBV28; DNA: TGTGCCAGCAGAAGGGCAGAATCTGCCAAAAACATTCAGTACTTC; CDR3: CASRRAESAKNIQYF
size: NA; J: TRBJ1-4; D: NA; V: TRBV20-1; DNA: TGCAGTGCCCCACCCACGGCAGGACCACGGGAAAAACTGTTTTTT; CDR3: CSAPPTAGPREKLFF
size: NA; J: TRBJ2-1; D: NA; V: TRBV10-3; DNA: TGTGCCATCAGCGCGAGCGGGAATGAGCAGTTCTTC; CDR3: CAISASGNEQFF
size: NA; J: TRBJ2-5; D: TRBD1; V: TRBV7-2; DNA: TGTGCCAGCAGCCTGGACAGGGGCCGCCAGTACTTC; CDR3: CASSLDRGRQYF
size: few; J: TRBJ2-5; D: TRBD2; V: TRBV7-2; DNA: TGTGCCAGCAGCGAGGGACTAGCGGGGGGCCGGGGAGAGACCCAGTACTTC; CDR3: CASSEGLAGGRGETQYF
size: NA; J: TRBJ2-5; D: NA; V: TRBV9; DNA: TGTGCCAGCAGCGTAGCGGCTAGCGCTAGTGGGGAGACCCAGTACTTC; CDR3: CASSVAASASGETQYF
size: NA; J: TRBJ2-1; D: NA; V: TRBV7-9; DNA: TGTGCCAGCAGCTTACCCCGTCTCAGCTCCTACAATGAGCAGTTCTTC; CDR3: CASSLPRLSSYNEQFF
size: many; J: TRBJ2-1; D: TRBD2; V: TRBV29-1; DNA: TGCAGCGTTGACCTTGCGGGAGGGTACGCTGAGCAGTTCTTC; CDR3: CSVDLAGGYAEQFF
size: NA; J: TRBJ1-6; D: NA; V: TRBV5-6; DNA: TGTGCCAGCAGCTTCGGGATGGTCTATAATTCACCCCTCCACTTT; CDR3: CASSFGMVYNSPLHF
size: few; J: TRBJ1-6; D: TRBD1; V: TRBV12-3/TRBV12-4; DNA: TGTGCCAGCAGTGCGACAGGGGTCCATAATTCACCCCTCCACTTT; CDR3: CASSATGVHNSPLHF
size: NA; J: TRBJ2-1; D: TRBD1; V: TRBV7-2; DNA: TGTGCCAGCAGCCTGGGACAGCGAGGGGGTGAGCAGTTCTTC; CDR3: CASSLGQRGGEQFF
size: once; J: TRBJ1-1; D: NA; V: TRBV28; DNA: TGTGCCAGCAGTCCCCCCAGGCGTAACACTGAAGCTTTCTTT; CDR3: CASSPPRRNTEAFF
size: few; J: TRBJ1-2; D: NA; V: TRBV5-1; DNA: TGCGCCAGCAGCTTGGATACCTGGGACGGACTCTATGGCTACACCTTC; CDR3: CASSLDTWDGLYGYTF